These T cell receptor beta chains were read from a single sample in a study of shared clonotypes between healthy human individuals. Generated by immunoSEQ multiplex PCR, the TCRdb table keeps only in-frame clones and is missing some. Of under 850,000 clones listed, over 60% are singletons. Input material: memory CD4+ T cells sorted from blood. These receptor sequences come from a woman aged 25 to 39 in good health. The CDR3 runs from the conserved cysteine through the conserved F or W. D genes are given only for firm matches. Only some rows state a clone size, as once, few, many or a class for expanded clones.

size	V	J	D	CDR3	DNA
many	TRBV19	TRBJ2-5	.	CASSIAGVVETQYF	TGTGCCAGTAGTATAGCGGGAGTAGTAGAGACCCAGTACTTC
.	TRBV10-3	TRBJ1-2	.	CAISEGGHLKSGGYTF	TGTGCCATCAGTGAGGGCGGCCACCTAAAATCGGGGGGCTACACCTTC
few	TRBV5-1	TRBJ1-1	.	CASSLAGVGTEAFF	TGCGCCAGCAGCTTGGCCGGGGTGGGCACTGAAGCTTTCTTT
.	TRBV27	TRBJ1-5	.	CASRRGGMGQPQHF	TGTGCCAGCAGGCGGGGGGGGATGGGTCAGCCCCAGCATTTT
.	TRBV28	TRBJ2-3	.	CASSSPGTLQYF	TGTGCCAGCAGTTCCCCCGGGACTCTGCAGTATTTT
.	TRBV5-1	TRBJ2-7	.	CASSRGTSPSYEQYF	TGCGCCAGCAGCCGAGGGACTTCCCCTTCCTACGAGCAGTACTTC
.	TRBV6-6	TRBJ1-4	.	CASSYSGTSNEKLFF	TGTGCCAGCAGTTACTCCGGGACGTCGAATGAAAAACTGTTTTTT
.	TRBV4-1	TRBJ2-3	.	CASSHQFGGRTDTQYF	TGCGCCAGCAGCCATCAATTCGGGGGGCGCACAGATACGCAGTATTTT
.	TRBV27	TRBJ2-5	.	CASSPGYQETQYF	TGTGCCAGCAGTCCGGGCTACCAAGAGACCCAGTACTTC
.	TRBV15	TRBJ1-5	.	CATSSPTGDGNQPQHF	TGTGCCACCAGCAGTCCCACGGGGGATGGCAATCAGCCCCAGCATTTT
.	TRBV6-6	TRBJ2-7	.	CASSSGGTQSYEQYF	TGTGCCAGCAGTTCTGGGGGGACTCAGTCCTACGAGCAGTACTTC
.	TRBV4-1	TRBJ2-2	.	CASSQVQGFTGELFF	TGCGCCAGCAGCCAAGTACAAGGGTTCACCGGGGAGCTGTTTTTT
.	TRBV28	TRBJ1-2	.	CASSLGRNYYGYTF	TGTGCCAGCAGTTTAGGGCGGAATTACTATGGCTACACCTTC
.	TRBV9	TRBJ1-2	TRBD1	CASSVDKGTDYGYTF	TGTGCCAGCAGCGTAGATAAAGGGACAGACTATGGCTACACCTTC
.	TRBV27	TRBJ2-7	.	CASRRTPDGETYEQYF	TGTGCCAGCAGGCGGACGCCCGACGGGGAGACCTACGAGCAGTACTTC
.	TRBV7-2	TRBJ2-5	.	CASSLYTREQYF	TGTGCCAGCAGCTTATACACCCGGGAGCAGTACTTC
.	TRBV28	TRBJ1-2	.	CASTLGVGRGYGYTF	TGTGCCAGCACCCTGGGAGTCGGACGCGGCTATGGCTACACCTTC
.	TRBV14	TRBJ2-2	.	CASSQELGAGELFF	TGTGCCAGCAGCCAAGAGTTGGGGGCCGGGGAGCTGTTTTTT
many	TRBV18	TRBJ1-5	.	CASSPSAQGSNQPQHF	TGTGCCAGCTCACCATCTGCCCAGGGTAGCAATCAGCCCCAGCATTTT
.	TRBV2	TRBJ2-7	TRBD1	CASARQGPYEQYF	TGTGCCAGCGCCCGACAGGGCCCCTACGAGCAGTACTTC
many	TRBV29-1	TRBJ2-7	.	CSVETGNRASYEQYF	TGCAGCGTTGAAACAGGGAACAGGGCCTCCTACGAGCAGTACTTC
.	TRBV28	TRBJ1-2	.	CASSQGLNYGYTF	TGTGCCAGCAGTCAGGGCCTAAACTATGGCTACACCTTC
.	TRBV6-5	TRBJ2-5	.	CASSYSSRYGGETQYF	TGTGCCAGCAGTTACTCATCAAGATACGGGGGAGAGACCCAGTACTTC
.	TRBV28	TRBJ2-2	.	CASRNDRLNTGELFF	TGTGCCAGCAGAAATGACAGATTGAACACCGGGGAGCTGTTTTTT